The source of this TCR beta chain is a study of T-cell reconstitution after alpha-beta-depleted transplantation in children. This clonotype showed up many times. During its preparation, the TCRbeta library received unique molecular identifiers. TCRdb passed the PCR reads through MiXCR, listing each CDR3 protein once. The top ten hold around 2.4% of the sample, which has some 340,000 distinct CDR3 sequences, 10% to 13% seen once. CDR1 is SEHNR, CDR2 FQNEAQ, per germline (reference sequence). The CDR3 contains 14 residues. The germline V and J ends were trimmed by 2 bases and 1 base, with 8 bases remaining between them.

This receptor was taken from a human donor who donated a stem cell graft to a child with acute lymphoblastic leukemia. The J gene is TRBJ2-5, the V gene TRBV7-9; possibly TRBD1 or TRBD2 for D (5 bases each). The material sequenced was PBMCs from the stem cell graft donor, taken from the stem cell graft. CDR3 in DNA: TGTGCCAGCAGCTTAAGTGGGACCCAAGAGACCCAGTACTTC. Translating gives CASSLSGTQETQYF.